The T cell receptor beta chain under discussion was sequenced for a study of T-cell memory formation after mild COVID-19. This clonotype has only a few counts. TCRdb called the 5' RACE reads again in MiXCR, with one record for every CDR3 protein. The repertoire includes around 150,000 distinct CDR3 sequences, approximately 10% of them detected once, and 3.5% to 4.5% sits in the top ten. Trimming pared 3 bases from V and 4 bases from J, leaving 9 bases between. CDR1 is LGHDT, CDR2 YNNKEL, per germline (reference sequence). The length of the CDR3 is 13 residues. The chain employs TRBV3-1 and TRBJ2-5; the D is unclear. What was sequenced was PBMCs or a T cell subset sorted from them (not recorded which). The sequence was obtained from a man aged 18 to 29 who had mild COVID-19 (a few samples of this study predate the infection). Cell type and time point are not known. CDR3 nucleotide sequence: TGTGCCAGCAGCCACGCCTGGATAGAGACCCAGTACTTC. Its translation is CASSHAWIETQYF.